The source of this T cell receptor (beta chain) is a study of OX40 agonist ivuxolimab in advanced cancers. Study details: Patients were treated with ivuxolimab, an agonistic anti-OX40 (CD134) antibody. Of the participants, under 50% had some prior anti-PD-1, anti-PD-L1 or anti-CTLA-4 therapy, which was allowed. Of mixed ages from about 23 to 90 and averaging 60 years, the group was about 80% male.

Note on this clone: The antigen is not known.

Findings and caveats of the study: Among the lowest peripheral clonal expansion occurred in 0.1-3.0 mg/kg partial responders.

The ends were cut back, 3 bases at V and 6 bases at J, with 17 bases in the middle. Germline CDR1 is LNHDA and CDR2 is SQIVND (reference sequence). The CDR3 is made up of 16 amino acids. The repertoire was sequenced with immunoSEQ multiplex PCR; TCRdb's copy has only in-frame clones and lacks some. Of about 96,000 clones listed, 90% were seen once; the top ten hold around 1.5%. The sample was CD4+ or CD8+ T cells sorted from blood, taken in a trial of the OX40 agonist ivuxolimab. V gene TRBV19 combines with J gene TRBJ2-2, with a possible D match to TRBD2 (6 bases). The source is an adult with an advanced solid tumor such as melanoma, head and neck, liver or kidney cancer. The CDR3 nucleotides read TGTGCCAGTAGTATCGTAGGAGGGTTCTTGGCCGGGGAGCTGTTTTTT. This codes for CASSIVGGFLAGELFF.